The sequence of this T cell receptor (beta chain) was determined in a study of blood T cell repertoires in COVID-19. This CDR3 comprises 17 residues. Trimming at V came to 0 bases and at J to 3 bases, leaving 8 bases not matched to a gene. Germline CDR1 is LGHNA and CDR2 is YSLEER. Data came from immunoSEQ multiplex PCR; TCRdb stores just in-frame clones and leaves some out. In the table there are over 200,000 clones, roughly four fifths of which are singletons. The clonotype originates from a man aged 55 to 70 who had recovered from COVID-19. The V gene is TRBV4-3, the J gene TRBJ2-7, with 10 bases identical to TRBD1. The source material was PBMCs or T cells enriched from blood (not recorded which). CDR3 nucleotides: TGCGCCAGCAGCCAAGATGGAGGACAGGGGGGTAGCTACGAGCAGTACTTC. Translating gives CASSQDGGQGGSYEQYF.